The rows below give T cell receptor beta chains drawn from one sample of a study of naive and memory T cell subsets. Via MiXCR, TCRdb re-called the UMI-ligation and nested PCR reads, giving one row per CDR3 protein. The top ten hold 2.5% to 3% of the sample, which has over 100,000 distinct CDR3 sequences, more than 14% seen once. Sequences were obtained from naive CD8+ T cells from blood. These receptors were collected from a human donor in good health. Each CDR3 is given with its conserved first and last residue. The D gene is left open where the match is weak. Size values are once, few and many counts, or a class for expanded clones, and some rows have none.

J gene | V gene | clone size | D gene | CDR3 protein | CDR3 DNA
TRBJ2-3 | TRBV4-2 | . | . | CASSQEDRTAVTDTQYF | TGTGCCAGCAGCCAGGAGGATAGGACAGCTGTCACAGATACGCAGTATTTT
TRBJ2-1 | TRBV7-9 | many | TRBD2 | CASSLTLAGGEQFF | TGTGCCAGCAGCTTAACACTAGCGGGGGGTGAGCAGTTCTTC
TRBJ2-6 | TRBV27 | . | . | CASSPWTSGANVLTF | TGTGCCAGCAGTCCATGGACTTCTGGGGCCAACGTCCTGACTTTC
TRBJ2-3 | TRBV20-1 | few | . | CSATGDPKSVNTFSQYF | TGCAGTGCCACCGGGGACCCCAAATCCGTTAATACGTTTTCGCAGTATTTT
TRBJ1-1 | TRBV10-3 | few | . | CAIREGTKPEAFF | TGTGCCATCAGGGAAGGGACAAAACCTGAAGCTTTCTTT
TRBJ2-5 | TRBV4-2 | . | . | CASSQTPAQPFQETQYF | TGTGCCAGCAGCCAAACTCCGGCGCAACCGTTCCAAGAGACCCAGTACTTC
TRBJ2-1 | TRBV30 | many | . | CAWSVLGNEQFF | TGTGCCTGGAGTGTCTTGGGAAATGAGCAGTTCTTC
TRBJ2-1 | TRBV4-3 | . | TRBD2 | CASSHTAAGGEGEQFF | TGCGCCAGCAGCCACACCGCAGCGGGAGGGGAAGGTGAGCAGTTCTTC
TRBJ2-1 | TRBV7-6 | many | . | CASSFGGNNEQFF | TGTGCCAGCAGCTTTGGCGGAAACAATGAGCAGTTCTTC
TRBJ1-1 | TRBV27 | once | . | CASRGFGNTEAFF | TGTGCCAGCAGGGGGTTCGGGAACACTGAAGCTTTCTTT
TRBJ1-3 | TRBV13 | . | . | CASSTAQGFGNTIYF | TGTGCCAGCAGCACCGCCCAGGGATTTGGAAACACCATATATTTT
TRBJ2-7 | TRBV27 | few | TRBD1 | CASSLGTGIVGEQYF | TGTGCCAGCAGTTTAGGGACAGGGATTGTGGGCGAGCAGTACTTC
TRBJ1-1 | TRBV6-2/TRBV6-3 | . | TRBD1 | CASSYIIQGTSTEAFF | TGTGCCAGCAGTTACATCATACAGGGGACGAGCACTGAAGCTTTCTTT
TRBJ2-3 | TRBV7-8 | few | . | CASSLQGWGVADTQYF | TGTGCCAGCAGCCTCCAGGGTTGGGGAGTGGCAGATACGCAGTATTTT
TRBJ2-3 | TRBV15 | . | TRBD2 | CATSRGYSGRGTDTQYF | TGTGCCACCAGCAGAGGCTACAGCGGGAGAGGCACAGATACGCAGTATTTT
TRBJ2-1 | TRBV3-1 | . | . | CASSRRSALDAPSREQFF | TGTGCCAGCAGCCGCAGATCGGCACTCGACGCACCCAGCCGTGAGCAGTTCTTC
TRBJ2-3 | TRBV18 | few | . | CASSPGNTDTQYF | TGTGCCAGCTCACCGGGAAACACAGATACGCAGTATTTT
TRBJ2-5 | TRBV4-2 | . | . | CASSQPYKPQETQYF | TGTGCCAGCAGCCAGCCCTACAAGCCCCAAGAGACCCAGTACTTC
TRBJ2-1 | TRBV28 | . | . | CASRGALSSYNEQFF | TGTGCCAGCAGGGGGGCCCTAAGCTCCTACAATGAGCAGTTCTTC
TRBJ2-1 | TRBV3-1 | few | TRBD1 | CASSPPQGQGAIRQFF | TGTGCCAGCAGCCCCCCTCAGGGGCAGGGGGCTATTAGGCAGTTCTTC
TRBJ2-1 | TRBV12-3/TRBV12-4 | . | TRBD1 | CASSFTGDEQFF | TGTGCCAGCAGTTTCACAGGGGATGAGCAGTTCTTC
TRBJ1-1 | TRBV30 | many | TRBD1 | CARSGGQGVSEAFF | TGTGCCCGGAGCGGTGGACAGGGAGTATCTGAAGCTTTCTTT
TRBJ2-3 | TRBV28 | . | . | CASSRSGRGTDTQYF | TGTGCCAGTAGTCGGTCGGGCCGTGGCACAGATACGCAGTATTTT
TRBJ2-1 | TRBV7-3 | . | . | CASSPVMSSYNEQFF | TGTGCCAGCAGCCCGGTCATGAGCTCCTACAATGAGCAGTTCTTC
TRBJ2-7 | TRBV20-1 | . | . | CSARSSSGAYEQYF | TGCAGTGCTAGATCTAGTAGCGGAGCCTACGAGCAGTACTTC
TRBJ2-3 | TRBV19 | many | . | CASSIGRDTQYF | TGTGCCAGTAGTATTGGCAGGGATACGCAGTATTTT
TRBJ2-5 | TRBV5-6 | few | . | CASSLMQEVETQYF | TGTGCCAGCAGCTTGATGCAGGAGGTCGAGACCCAGTACTTC
TRBJ2-2 | TRBV12-3/TRBV12-4 | few | TRBD2 | CASSPGLAWDTGELFF | TGTGCCAGCAGCCCGGGACTAGCCTGGGACACCGGGGAGCTGTTTTTT